The 6 T cell receptor beta chains below were found in one sample sequenced in a study of cytomegalovirus exposure and HLA in healthy donors. Researchers ran the PCR with 60 Vbeta and 13 Jbeta primers. Profiling relied on immunoSEQ multiplex PCR, and the TCRdb table lists in-frame clones only, not all of them. The table has about 110,000 clones, around 83% seen once. Sequencing used PBMCs. Receptors were obtained from a woman aged 55-70 years in good health and CMV-seropositive.

The chain carries TRBV7-9 and TRBJ1-2; TRBD1 agrees at 10 bases. CDR1 SEHNR and CDR2 FQNEAQ come from the germline V gene (reference sequence). V dropped 5 bases and J dropped 7; count of bases not matched to a gene: 10. The CDR3 length is 15 residues. DNA for the CDR3: TGTGCCAGCAGCCCAACAGACAGGGGGCTTCTTGGCTACACCTTC. As protein: CASSPTDRGLLGYTF.

This chain links TRBV5-4 with TRBJ1-1; D remains ambiguous. Germline V gene sequence: CDR1 SGHNT, CDR2 YYREEE (reference sequence). The CDR3 is 14 residues long. The V end lost 1 base, the J end lost 6 bases, and 13 bases lay between the germline ends. The CDR3 DNA sequence: TGTGCCAGCAGCTTGATTGAACGTTCGGCTGAAGCTTTCTTT. It codes for CASSLIERSAEAFF.

The chain has TRBV28 and TRBJ2-1, with TRBD1 identical over 11 bases. CDR3 length: 14 residues. Trimming took 6 bases from V and 8 from J; bases not matched to a gene: 6. Germline lookup yields CDR1 MDHEN and CDR2 SYDVKM. The CDR3 here is CASSGQGAWDEQFF. Written as DNA, the CDR3 is TGTGCCAGCAGCGGACAGGGGGCTTGGGATGAGCAGTTCTTC.

This sequence joins TRBV5-1 and TRBJ1-5, with D perhaps TRBD1 (6 bases). Germline values: CDR1 SGHRS, CDR2 YFSETQ. This CDR3 is 15 amino acids long. V shed 1 base and J shed 0 bases, with 8 bases lying between them. The CDR3 is CASSLTGTSNQPQHF. CDR3 bases: TGCGCCAGCAGCTTGACAGGGACTAGCAATCAGCCCCAGCATTTT. Looking up the rest from reference TRBV5-1 and TRBJ1-5 gives the full variable domain: KAGVTQTPRYLIKTRGQQVTLSCSPISGHRSVSWYQQTPGQGLQFLFEYFSETQRNKGNFPGRFSGRQFSNSRSEMNVSTLELGDSALYLCASSLTGTSNQPQHFGDGTRLSIL.

This clone came up many times. This rearrangement joins TRBV5-1 to TRBJ2-3; D is possibly TRBD1 (5 bases). The CDR3 consists of 15 residues. CDR1 and CDR2 from the germline V gene are SGHRS and YFSETQ. V lost 0 bases and J 6 bases, leaving 14 bases between the germline ends. The chain's CDR3 is CASSLALAGRDTQYF. Written as DNA, the CDR3 is TGCGCCAGCAGCTTGGCCCTCGCAGGGCGGGATACGCAGTATTTT.

To note about this clone: The junction shows a germline mismatch at one end, possibly a read error. Other nucleotide sequences in the sample specify the same CDR3. The V gene is TRBV14, the J gene TRBJ2-3; 12 bases line up with TRBD2. The CDR3 has 17 residues. Per germline, CDR1 SGHDN and CDR2 FVKESK. CDR3 in DNA: TGTGCTAGCAGTTCGATACTAGCGGGAGGACGCACAGATACGCAGTATTTT. Translated: CASSSILAGGRTDTQYF. The complete variable domain, with remaining parts taken from reference TRBV14 and TRBJ2-3, reads EAGVTQFPSHSVIEKGQTVTLRCDPISGHDNLYWYRRVMGKEIKFLLHFVKESKQDESGMPNNRFLAERTGGTYSTLKVQPAELEDSGVYFCASSSILAGGRTDTQYFGPGTRLTVL.